A selection of T cell receptor beta chains follows, all from one sample in a study of PD-1 blockade in mismatch repair-deficient tumors. Repertoires were generated with immunoSEQ multiplex PCR, while TCRdb's copy carries only in-frame clones and drops some. This sample has under 150,000 clones, with more than 70% found just once. The input for sequencing was peripheral blood, taken 70 to 72 weeks after starting pembrolizumab. Source of these receptors: an adult with mismatch repair-deficient cancer. CDR3s include the opening cysteine and the closing phenylalanine or tryptophan. A D gene is named only where the DNA matches it firmly. Part of the rows lack a size; the others show once, few, many or a class for expanded clones.

TGTGCCAGCAGCTGGAGCGGGAGTCCGGATGAGCAGTACTTC	CASSWSGSPDEQYF	TRBV14	-	TRBD2	TRBJ2-7
TGTGCCAGCAGCGCCAACGACAGGGCTGAGACCCAGTACTTC	CASSANDRAETQYF	TRBV13	-	TRBD1	TRBJ2-5
TGTGCCAGCAGCTTGTGGGGGAAGTCCCTCTACAATGAGCAGTTCTTC	CASSLWGKSLYNEQFF	TRBV5-8	-	-	TRBJ2-1
TGTGCCAGCATTTACAGGGTCACGGATCAGCCCCAGCATTTT	CASIYRVTDQPQHF	TRBV6-7	-	-	TRBJ1-5
TGCGCCAGCAGCCACAGGGTCGGGGAGCTGTTTTTT	CASSHRVGELFF	TRBV4-1	-	-	TRBJ2-2
TGTGCCAGCAGCCAAGATTTATTAGCGGGAGGGCCCGATGAGCAGTTCTTC	CASSQDLLAGGPDEQFF	TRBV4-2	-	TRBD2	TRBJ2-1
TGTGCCAGCAGCTTACTAGCGGGTGACGAGCAGTACTTC	CASSLLAGDEQYF	TRBV7-3	-	TRBD2	TRBJ2-7
TGTGCCACCACAAGGCTAGCGGGAGTGTTAAATGAGCAGTTCTTC	CATTRLAGVLNEQFF	TRBV6-4	-	TRBD2	TRBJ2-1
TGTGCCAGCAGTTTAACCTCCTCCTACGAGCAGTACTTC	CASSLTSSYEQYF	TRBV27	few	-	TRBJ2-7
TGTGCCAGCAGTGAAAAGGGGGCAGGTGGAAGTGGAGATACGCAGTATTTT	CASSEKGAGGSGDTQYF	TRBV2	-	TRBD1	TRBJ2-3
TGCGCCAGCAGCCCTTATACACAGGTTCCCGGGGAGCTGTTTTTT	CASSPYTQVPGELFF	TRBV4-3	once	-	TRBJ2-2
TGTGCCAGCAGTACCAGGGGTTCGGATGAAAAACTGTTTTTT	CASSTRGSDEKLFF	TRBV6-6	-	-	TRBJ1-4
TGCGCCAGCAGCTTACAGTTGACAGGATCAATTGGCCATACGCAGTATTTT	CASSLQLTGSIGHTQYF	TRBV5-1	-	-	TRBJ2-3